This T cell receptor beta chain comes out of a study of lymphopenia after photon versus proton radiotherapy. Libraries were prepared by immunoSEQ multiplex PCR; TCRdb keeps only in-frame clonotypes and omits some of them. The sample shows about 160,000 clones, about nine tenths of them seen only once. Germline CDR1 reads LNHNV; CDR2 reads YYDKDF (reference sequence). The CDR3 is 17 residues long. Trimming took off 1 base at V and 1 base at J, with 17 bases between the two ends. The V call is TRBV15, the J call TRBJ2-7; the D gene is possibly TRBD2 (5 bases). This receptor was obtained from a man aged 50-60 years with gastric cancer. The input for sequencing was peripheral blood, taken from a patient treated with photon-based radiotherapy. CDR3 sequence reads: CATSRARAYLISYEQYF. The CDR3 DNA reads TGTGCCACCAGCAGAGCGAGGGCGTACTTAATATCCTACGAGCAGTACTTC. The variable domain in full, completed from reference TRBV15 and TRBJ2-7, reads DAMVIQNPRYQVTQFGKPVTLSCSQTLNHNVMYWYQQKSSQAPKLLFHYYDKDFNNEADTPDNFQSRRPNTSFCFLDIRSPGLGDTAMYLCATSRARAYLISYEQYFGPGTRLTVT.